This TCR beta chain was profiled in a study of T cells in localized non-small cell lung cancer. With regard to this clone: Its antigen is undetermined.

The germline V and J ends were trimmed by 0 bases and 4 bases, with 12 bases remaining between them. This CDR3 is built from 15 residues. Germline CDR1 and CDR2: MNHNY and SVGAGI (reference sequence). The table came from immunoSEQ multiplex PCR; TCRdb's copy has only in-frame clones and leaves some out. The sample shows some 30,000 clones, roughly 91% of them seen only once. Study-level findings and limits: The appearance of a median roughly 58 of the top 100 tumor clones was seen in adjacent lung. In uninvolved adjacent lung, T cell clonality reached its highest value, exceeding tumor. Sequencing was limited to one tumor region, leaving the possibility of heterogeneity open.

The material was peripheral blood, obtained before any cancer treatment. This clonotype was sampled from a female donor older than 55 with stage I lung adenocarcinoma. The chain carries TRBV6-6 and TRBJ1-1; D gene unclear. The CDR3 protein is CASSYSSLRATEAFF. CDR3 coding DNA: TGTGCCAGCAGTTACTCGTCGCTCCGAGCCACTGAAGCTTTCTTT.